The 3 T cell receptor beta chains presented below share a single source sample, sequenced in a study of cytomegalovirus exposure and HLA in healthy donors. Primers included in the PCR were 60 Vbeta and 13 Jbeta primers. This table comes from immunoSEQ multiplex PCR, and its TCRdb copy is limited to in-frame clones, with some not included. Its table records 65,000 to 95,000 clones. The source material was PBMCs. The receptors were gathered from a female donor in good health and CMV-seropositive.

This chain uses TRBV2 with TRBJ1-5; TRBD1 is a possible D gene (6 bases). Between the trimmed V and J ends, which lost 3 bases and 2 bases, there was a span of 11 bases. Germline values: CDR1 SNHLY, CDR2 FYNNEI. The CDR3 loop spans 15 amino acids. The CDR3: CASSDPWTGNQPQHF. CDR3 coding DNA: TGTGCCAGCAGTGACCCCTGGACAGGCAATCAGCCCCAGCATTTT.

V is TRBV27 and J is TRBJ1-2; D is undetermined. CDR1 is MNHEY, CDR2 SMNVEV, per germline (reference sequence). The CDR3 consists of 14 residues. Trimming cost V 3 bases and J 0 bases, with 8 bases left between them. The CDR3, as DNA: TGTGCCAGCAGTTTGAGTCGTTCTAACTATGGCTACACCTTC. Amino acid sequence: CASSLSRSNYGYTF.

V gene TRBV19 combines with J gene TRBJ1-1; no clear D gene. Germline V lookup: CDR1 LNHDA, CDR2 SQIVND (reference sequence). The CDR3 loop spans 13 amino acids. V was pared by 7 bases and J by 4 bases, with 13 bases between. CDR3 region: CASNRGSGTEAFF. CDR3 coding DNA: TGTGCCAGTAACCGTGGGTCGGGCACTGAAGCTTTCTTT.